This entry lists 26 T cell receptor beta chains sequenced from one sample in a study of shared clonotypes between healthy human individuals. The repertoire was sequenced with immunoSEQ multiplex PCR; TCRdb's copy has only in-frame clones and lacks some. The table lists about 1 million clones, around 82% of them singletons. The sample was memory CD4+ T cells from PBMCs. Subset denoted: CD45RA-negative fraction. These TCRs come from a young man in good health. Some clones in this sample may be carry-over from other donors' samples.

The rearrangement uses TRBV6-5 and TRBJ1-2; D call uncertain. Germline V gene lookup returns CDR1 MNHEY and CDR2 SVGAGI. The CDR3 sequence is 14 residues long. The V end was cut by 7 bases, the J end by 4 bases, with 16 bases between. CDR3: CASNPGKGAYGYTF. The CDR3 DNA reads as TGTGCCAGCAACCCGGGAAAGGGAGCCTATGGCTACACCTTC.

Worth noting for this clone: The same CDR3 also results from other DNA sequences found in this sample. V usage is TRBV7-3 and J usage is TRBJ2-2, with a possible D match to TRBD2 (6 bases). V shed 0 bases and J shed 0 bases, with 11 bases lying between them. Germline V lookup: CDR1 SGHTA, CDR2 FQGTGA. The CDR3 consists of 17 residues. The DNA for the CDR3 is TGTGCCAGCAGCTTAACGTACGCGGGACCGAACACCGGGGAGCTGTTTTTT. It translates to CASSLTYAGPNTGELFF.

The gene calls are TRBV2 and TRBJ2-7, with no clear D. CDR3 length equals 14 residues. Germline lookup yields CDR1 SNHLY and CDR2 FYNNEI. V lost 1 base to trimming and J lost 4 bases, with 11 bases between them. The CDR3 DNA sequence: TGTGCCAGCAGTGAAGAGACTCAGTTTTACGAGCAGTACTTC. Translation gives CASSEETQFYEQYF.

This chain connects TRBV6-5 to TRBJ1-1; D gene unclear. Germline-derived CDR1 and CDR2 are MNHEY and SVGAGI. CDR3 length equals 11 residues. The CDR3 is CVGGANTEAFF. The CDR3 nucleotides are TGTGTGGGAGGTGCTAACACTGAAGCTTTCTTT.

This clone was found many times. The CDR3 DNA follows: TGCGCCAGCAGGGGGCTCACAGATACGCAGTATTTT. Protein sequence: CASRGLTDTQYF. This chain connects TRBV10-2 to TRBJ2-3; a possible D gene is TRBD1 (5 bases). In germline, CDR1 is WSHSY, CDR2 SAAADI. The CDR3 consists of 12 residues. V gave up 6 bases and J gave up 2 bases, with 6 bases separating them.

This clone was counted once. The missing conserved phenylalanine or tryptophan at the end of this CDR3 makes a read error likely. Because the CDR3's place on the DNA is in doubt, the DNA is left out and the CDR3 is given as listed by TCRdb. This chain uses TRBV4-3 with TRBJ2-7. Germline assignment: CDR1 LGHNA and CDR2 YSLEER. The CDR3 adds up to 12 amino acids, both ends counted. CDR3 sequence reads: CASSLRKGDFRS.

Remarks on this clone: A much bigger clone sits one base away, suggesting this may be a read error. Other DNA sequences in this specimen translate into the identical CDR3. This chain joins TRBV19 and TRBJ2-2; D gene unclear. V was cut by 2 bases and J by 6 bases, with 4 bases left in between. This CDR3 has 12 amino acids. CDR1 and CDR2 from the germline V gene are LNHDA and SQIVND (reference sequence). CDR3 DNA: TGTGCCAGTAGTATAAGGGCCGGGGAGCTGTTTTTT. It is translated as CASSIRAGELFF.

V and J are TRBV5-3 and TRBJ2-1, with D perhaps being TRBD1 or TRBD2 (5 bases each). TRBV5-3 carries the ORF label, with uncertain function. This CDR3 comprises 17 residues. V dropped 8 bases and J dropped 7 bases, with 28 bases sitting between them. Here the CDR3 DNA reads TGTGCCAGTAGCACGGGGAACGAGGGGAAGATAGCGAATGAGCAGTTCTTC. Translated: CASSTGNEGKIANEQFF.

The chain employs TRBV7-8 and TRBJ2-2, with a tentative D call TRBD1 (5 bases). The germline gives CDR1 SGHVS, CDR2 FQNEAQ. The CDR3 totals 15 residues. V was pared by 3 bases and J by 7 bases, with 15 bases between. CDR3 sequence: CASSLTVLERGELFF. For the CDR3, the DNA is TGTGCCAGCAGCTTGACAGTTTTGGAACGCGGGGAGCTGTTTTTT. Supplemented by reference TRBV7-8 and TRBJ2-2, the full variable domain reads GAGVSQSPRYKVAKRGQDVALRCDPISGHVSLFWYQQALGQGPEFLTYFQNEAQLDKSGLPSDRFFAERPEGSVSTLKIQRTQQEDSAVYLCASSLTVLERGELFFGEGSRLTVL.

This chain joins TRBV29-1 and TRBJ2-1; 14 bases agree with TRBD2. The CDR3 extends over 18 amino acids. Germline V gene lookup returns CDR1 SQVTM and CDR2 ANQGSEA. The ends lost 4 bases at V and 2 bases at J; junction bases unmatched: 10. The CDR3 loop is CSVGGRTSGRSPYNEQFF. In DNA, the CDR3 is TGCAGCGTTGGGGGACGGACTAGCGGGAGGAGCCCCTACAATGAGCAGTTCTTC.

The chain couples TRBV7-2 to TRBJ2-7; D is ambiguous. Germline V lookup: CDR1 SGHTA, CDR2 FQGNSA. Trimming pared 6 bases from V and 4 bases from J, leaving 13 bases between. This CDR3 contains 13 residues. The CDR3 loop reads CASSSNSRYEQYF. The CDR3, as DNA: TGTGCCAGCAGTTCTAATAGCCGGTACGAGCAGTACTTC.

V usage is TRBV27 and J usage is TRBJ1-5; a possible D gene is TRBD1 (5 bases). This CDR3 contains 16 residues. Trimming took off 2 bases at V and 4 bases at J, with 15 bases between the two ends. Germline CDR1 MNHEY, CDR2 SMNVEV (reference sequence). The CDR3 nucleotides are TGTGCCAGCAGTTTACCGTCGAGAGGGGCAAATCAGCCCCAGCATTTT. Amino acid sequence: CASSLPSRGANQPQHF.

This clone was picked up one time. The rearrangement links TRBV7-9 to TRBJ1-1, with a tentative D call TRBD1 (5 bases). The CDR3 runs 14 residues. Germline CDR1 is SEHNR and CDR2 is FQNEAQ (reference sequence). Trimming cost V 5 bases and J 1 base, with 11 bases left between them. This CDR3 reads CASSKGTGNTEAFF. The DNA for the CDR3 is TGTGCCAGCAGCAAAGGGACGGGGAACACTGAAGCTTTCTTT.

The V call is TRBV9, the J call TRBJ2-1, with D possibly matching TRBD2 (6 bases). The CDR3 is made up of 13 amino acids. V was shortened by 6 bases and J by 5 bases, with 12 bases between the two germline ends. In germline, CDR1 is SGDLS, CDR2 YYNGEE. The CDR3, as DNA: TGTGCCAGCACTCGGGGACTTCACAATGAGCAGTTCTTC. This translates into CASTRGLHNEQFF.

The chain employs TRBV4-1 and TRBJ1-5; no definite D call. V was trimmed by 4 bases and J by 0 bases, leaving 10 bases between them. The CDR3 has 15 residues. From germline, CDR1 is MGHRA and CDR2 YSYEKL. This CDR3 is CASSRASNSNQPQHF. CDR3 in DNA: TGCGCCAGCAGCCGAGCCTCGAATAGCAATCAGCCCCAGCATTTT.

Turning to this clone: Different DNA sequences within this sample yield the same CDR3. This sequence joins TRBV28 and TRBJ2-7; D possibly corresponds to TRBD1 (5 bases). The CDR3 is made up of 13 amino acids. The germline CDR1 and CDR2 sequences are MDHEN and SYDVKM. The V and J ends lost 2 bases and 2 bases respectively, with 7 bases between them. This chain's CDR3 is CASSLTGPYEQYF. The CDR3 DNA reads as TGTGCCAGCAGTTTAACAGGTCCCTACGAGCAGTACTTC. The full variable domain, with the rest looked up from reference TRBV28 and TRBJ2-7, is DVKVTQSSRYLVKRTGEKVFLECVQDMDHENMFWYRQDPGLGLRLIYFSYDVKMKEKGDIPEGYSVSREKKERFSLILESASTNQTSMYLCASSLTGPYEQYFGPGTRLTVT.

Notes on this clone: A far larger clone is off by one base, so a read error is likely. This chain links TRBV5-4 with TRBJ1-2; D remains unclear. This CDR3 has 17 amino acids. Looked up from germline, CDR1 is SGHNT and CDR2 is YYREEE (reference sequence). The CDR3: CASSLDLILTPEDGYTF. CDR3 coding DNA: TGCGCCAGCAGCTTGGACCTGATTCTGACCCCAGAGGATGGCTACACCTTC.

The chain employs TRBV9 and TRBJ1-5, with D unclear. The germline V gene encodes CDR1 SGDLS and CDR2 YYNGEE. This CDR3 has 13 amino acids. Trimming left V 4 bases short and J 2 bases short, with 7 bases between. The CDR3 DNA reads TGTGCCAGCAGCTCTATGGGCAATCAGCCCCAGCATTTT. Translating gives CASSSMGNQPQHF.

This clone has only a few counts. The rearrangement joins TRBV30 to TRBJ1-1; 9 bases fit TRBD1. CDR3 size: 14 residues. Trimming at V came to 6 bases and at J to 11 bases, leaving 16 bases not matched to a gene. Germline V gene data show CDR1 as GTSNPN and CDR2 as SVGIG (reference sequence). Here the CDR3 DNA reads TGTGCCTGCATTCCGGACAGGGGCACCCGGAATGCTTTCTTT. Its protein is CACIPDRGTRNAFF.

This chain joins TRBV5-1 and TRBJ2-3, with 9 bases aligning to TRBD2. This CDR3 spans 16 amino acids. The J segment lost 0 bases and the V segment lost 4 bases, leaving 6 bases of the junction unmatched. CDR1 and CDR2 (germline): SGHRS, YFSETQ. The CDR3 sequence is CASSPTSGGSTDTQYF. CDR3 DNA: TGCGCCAGCAGCCCGACTAGCGGTGGAAGCACAGATACGCAGTATTTT. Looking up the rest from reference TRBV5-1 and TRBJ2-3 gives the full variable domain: KAGVTQTPRYLIKTRGQQVTLSCSPISGHRSVSWYQQTPGQGLQFLFEYFSETQRNKGNFPGRFSGRQFSNSRSEMNVSTLELGDSALYLCASSPTSGGSTDTQYFGPGTRLTVL.

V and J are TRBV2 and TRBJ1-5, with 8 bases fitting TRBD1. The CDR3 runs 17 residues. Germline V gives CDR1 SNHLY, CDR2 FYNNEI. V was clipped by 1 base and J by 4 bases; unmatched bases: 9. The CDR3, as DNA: TGTGCCAGCAGTGAAGGCCCCGGACAGGGAAGGAATCAGCCCCAGCATTTT. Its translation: CASSEGPGQGRNQPQHF.

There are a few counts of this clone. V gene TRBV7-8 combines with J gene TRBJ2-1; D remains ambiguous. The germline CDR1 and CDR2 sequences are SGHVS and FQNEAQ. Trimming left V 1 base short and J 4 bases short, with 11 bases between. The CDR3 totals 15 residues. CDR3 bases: TGTGCCAGCAGCTTAGGGGCTCAAGTGTACAATGAGCAGTTCTTC. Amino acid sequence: CASSLGAQVYNEQFF.

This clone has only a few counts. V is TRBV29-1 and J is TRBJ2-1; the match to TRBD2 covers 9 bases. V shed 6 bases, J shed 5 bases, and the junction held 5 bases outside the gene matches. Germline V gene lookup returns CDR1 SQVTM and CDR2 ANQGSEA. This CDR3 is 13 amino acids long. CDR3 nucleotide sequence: TGCAGCGTGGGCCTAGCGGGGAACAATGAGCAGTTCTTC. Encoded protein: CSVGLAGNNEQFF.

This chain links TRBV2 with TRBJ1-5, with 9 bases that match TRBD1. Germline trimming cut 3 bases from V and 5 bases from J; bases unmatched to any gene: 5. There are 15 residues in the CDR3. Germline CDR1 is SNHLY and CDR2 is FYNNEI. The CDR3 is CASSEDRGSYQPQHF. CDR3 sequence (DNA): TGTGCCAGCAGTGAGGACAGGGGTTCTTATCAGCCCCAGCATTTT.

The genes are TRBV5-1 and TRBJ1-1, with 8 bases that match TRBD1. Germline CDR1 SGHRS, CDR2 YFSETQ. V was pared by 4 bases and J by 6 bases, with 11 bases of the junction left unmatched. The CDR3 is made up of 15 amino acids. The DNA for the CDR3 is TGCGCCAGCAGCACGGGACAGGCATTGGGGGCTGAAGCTTTCTTT. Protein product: CASSTGQALGAEAFF.

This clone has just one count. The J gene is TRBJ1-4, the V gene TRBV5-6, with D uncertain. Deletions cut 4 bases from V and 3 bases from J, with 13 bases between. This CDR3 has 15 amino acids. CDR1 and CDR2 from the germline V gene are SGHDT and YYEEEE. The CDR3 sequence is CASSSSGSANEKLFF. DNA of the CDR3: TGTGCCAGCAGCAGTAGTGGGTCTGCTAATGAAAAACTGTTTTTT.